This TCR beta chain was found in a study of regulatory T cells in long-lasting Graves disease. The time point is: newly diagnosed GD, antithyroid drugs for less than 3 months. Preparation of the TCR library used RNA extracted from PBMCs. Germline assignment: CDR1 MGHRA and CDR2 YSYEKL. The CDR3 covers 14 residues. V dropped 4 bases and J dropped 6 bases, with 12 bases sitting between them. HTBI primers from iRepertoire and Arm-PCR of CDR3 regions yielded the TCR beta libraries. TCRdb used MiXCR to reprocess the multiplex PCR reads, holding one entry per CDR3 protein. The sample carries approximately 470,000 distinct CDR3 sequences, under 20% recorded once. Separately, the same data were catalogued under a study of T cells in Graves' hyperthyroidism and ophthalmopathy. That source adds: Diagnoses were established using clinical symptoms, serum thyroxine and TRAb, thyroid ultrasound and orbital computed tomography.

Sequencing used peripheral blood mononuclear cells (PBMCs), obtained at new diagnosis, from a patient treated with antithyroid drugs. The receptor was derived from a man aged 40-49 years with Graves disease. The chain recombines TRBV4-1 with TRBJ1-4; D is ambiguous. For the CDR3, the DNA is TGCGCCAGCAGCCCAGAGCGGCTCGATGAAAAACTGTTTTTT. This sequence encodes CASSPERLDEKLFF.